These 20 T cell receptor beta chains came from one sample sequenced in a study of Graves' ophthalmopathy and Graves' hyperthyroidism. The study amplified TCR beta CDR3 regions using RNA transcripts. First-round RT-PCR employed HTBI primers, with a second-round multiplex PCR after it. TCRdb ran MiXCR on the multiplex PCR reads and lists one entry per CDR3 protein. The data hold about 400,000 distinct CDR3 sequences, with 15% to 20% observed a single time. The specimen was peripheral blood. The source is a woman under 30 with Graves' ophthalmopathy.

The chain couples TRBV28 to TRBJ1-6; D perhaps matches TRBD1 (6 bases). CDR1 is MDHEN and CDR2 is SYDVKM in the germline V gene. Trimming removed 2 bases at V and 10 bases at J, with 21 bases between. This CDR3 comprises 17 residues. CDR3 residues: CASSLVTGFLDQSPLHF. The CDR3 coding sequence is TGTGCCAGCAGTTTAGTTACAGGGTTTTTGGATCAATCACCCCTCCACTTT.

This clonotype was detected many times. The chain uses TRBV12-3 or TRBV12-4 and TRBJ1-2, with 8 bases lining up with TRBD1. The CDR3 is 15 residues long. V lost 5 bases to trimming and J lost 4 bases; unmatched junction nucleotides: 9. CDR3 region: CASSKRQGFVYGYTF. CDR3 DNA: TGTGCCAGCAGTAAACGACAGGGGTTCGTCTATGGCTACACCTTC.

This clonotype has ten or more counts. Its ends do not fully match the called genes, so a read error is possible. J is TRBJ1-2 and V is TRBV28; D gene ambiguous. CDR3 length: 10 amino acids. Germline CDR1 reads MDHEN; CDR2 reads SYDVKM. CDR3 in amino acids: CASSFNIAYF. CDR3 DNA: TGTGCCAGCAGTTTTAACATCGCCTACTTC.

This clonotype was observed many times. This sequence joins TRBV11-2 and TRBJ2-5; D not resolved. The germline V and J ends were trimmed by 1 base and 3 bases, with 12 bases remaining between them. Looked up from germline, CDR1 is SGHAT and CDR2 is FQNNGV. The CDR3 is 15 amino acids. CDR3 DNA: TGTGCCAGCAGCTTAGGGGCCAGGCCTAAAGAGACCCAGTACTTC. Translating it yields CASSLGARPKETQYF.

This clonotype has a count of ten or more. The CDR3 DNA is TGTGCCAGCAGCTTAGTCACAGGGATTGACAATCAGCCCCAGCATTTT. Translating gives CASSLVTGIDNQPQHF. V usage is TRBV7-8 and J usage is TRBJ1-5; maybe TRBD1 (6 bases). There are 16 residues in the CDR3. Trimming took off 1 base at V and 3 bases at J, with 13 bases between the two ends. Germline V gives CDR1 SGHVS, CDR2 FQNEAQ.

This clonotype turned up a few times. The rearrangement uses TRBV14 and TRBJ1-2; D unresolved. The V and J ends lost 0 bases and 4 bases respectively, with 18 bases between them. Germline V gene sequence: CDR1 SGHDN, CDR2 FVKESK. CDR3 length equals 17 residues. In DNA, the CDR3 is TGTGCCAGCAGCCAAGAAGCGGGCAGCCATATATTCTATGGCTACACCTTC. Translated, it gives CASSQEAGSHIFYGYTF.

This sequence joins TRBV6-2 or TRBV6-3 and TRBJ2-7; D is perhaps TRBD1 or TRBD2 (5 bases each). V shed 10 bases and J shed 6 bases, with 7 bases lying between them. Germline V gives CDR1 MNHEY, CDR2 SVGEGT. The CDR3 runs 9 residues. The CDR3 DNA reads as TGTGCCACGGGGCGCGAGCAGTACTTC. It codes for CATGREQYF.

This clonotype was seen many times. The V and J genes are TRBV12-3 or TRBV12-4 and TRBJ1-6; tentative D call: TRBD1 (5 bases). V lost 5 bases to trimming and J lost 12 bases, with 20 bases between them. The CDR3 covers 15 residues. As DNA, the CDR3 is TGTGCCAGCAGTCTCCGACAGAGCGAAATTGGACCCCTCCACTTT. It encodes CASSLRQSEIGPLHF.

The gene calls are TRBV19 and TRBJ1-1; TRBD1 might be the D (5 bases). V shed 9 bases and J shed 6 bases, with 8 bases lying between them. Germline CDR1 reads LNHDA; CDR2 reads SQIVND (reference sequence). CDR3 length: 10 amino acids. The CDR3 bases are TGTGCCAGGGGGGGACCTGAAGCTTTCTTT. This encodes CARGGPEAFF.

At least ten counts were recorded for this clonotype. The chain links TRBV27 to TRBJ1-2; the D gene is possibly TRBD1 (6 bases). This CDR3 is 13 amino acids long. The V gene's germline CDR1 is MNHEY and CDR2 SMNVEV (reference sequence). The V end lost 6 bases, the J end lost 1 base, and 9 bases lay between the germline ends. CDR3 amino acids: CASSGQINYGYTF. In nucleotides, the CDR3 is TGTGCCAGCAGCGGACAGATTAACTATGGCTACACCTTC.

This clonotype was observed many times. The V gene is TRBV6-5, the J gene TRBJ2-5; 10 positions agree with TRBD1. Losses at the gene ends were 6 bases for V and 5 bases for J; bases not matched to a gene: 9. This CDR3 has 15 residues. In germline, CDR1 is MNHEY, CDR2 SVGAGI. This chain's CDR3 is CASSSDRGSGETQYF. In DNA, the CDR3 is TGTGCCAGCAGCTCGGACAGGGGGTCGGGGGAGACCCAGTACTTC.

This clonotype was picked up many times. The V gene is TRBV30, the J gene TRBJ1-1, with D possibly TRBD1 on 5 matching bases. CDR3 length: 16 amino acids. Deletions cut 2 bases from V and 1 base from J, with 17 bases between. CDR1 and CDR2 (germline): GTSNPN, SVGIG (reference sequence). Written as DNA, the CDR3 is TGTGCCTGGAGTAACCGTCGGGGACGGAGGAACACTGAAGCTTTCTTT. Translated: CAWSNRRGRRNTEAFF.

This clonotype was recorded many times. This chain connects TRBV24-1 to TRBJ2-7; TRBD1 aligns across 8 bases. The CDR3 totals 16 residues. Germline-derived CDR1 and CDR2 are KGHDR and SFDVKD. Trimming cost V 3 bases and J 5 bases; bases outside gene matches: 11. The CDR3 protein is CATSDHTGTGGNEQYF. The CDR3 nucleotides are TGTGCCACCAGTGATCACACCGGGACAGGCGGCAACGAGCAGTACTTC.

Many counts were recorded for this clonotype. V usage is TRBV10-3 and J usage is TRBJ2-7; TRBD2 agrees at 8 bases. The CDR3 runs to 14 residues. The trim removed 6 bases at V and 0 bases at J, leaving 4 bases unmatched. Germline values: CDR1 ENHRY, CDR2 SYGVKD. For the CDR3, the DNA is TGTGCCATCAGGTTAGCGGGAAGCTCCTACGAGCAGTACTTC. It specifies CAIRLAGSSYEQYF.

This clonotype was seen many times. This chain connects TRBV30 to TRBJ1-5; unclear D gene. Germline V gene data show CDR1 as GTSNPN and CDR2 as SVGIG (reference sequence). The V and J ends lost 0 bases and 3 bases respectively, with 9 bases between them. There are 14 residues in the CDR3. DNA of the CDR3: TGTGCCTGGAGTGTACCAGCCTACAATCAGCCCCAGCATTTT. Translation gives CAWSVPAYNQPQHF. Together with reference TRBV30 and TRBJ1-5, the CDR3 gives the full variable domain: SQTIHQWPATLVQPVGSPLSLECTVEGTSNPNLYWYRQAAGRGLQLLFYSVGIGQISSEVPQNLSASRPQDRQFILSSKKLLLSDSGFYLCAWSVPAYNQPQHFGDGTRLSIL.

This clonotype was counted many times. The rearrangement joins TRBV6-2 or TRBV6-3 to TRBJ2-5; D is unclear. The CDR3 extends over 15 amino acids. Trimming shortened V by 0 bases and J by 2 bases, and 10 bases separated the two germline ends. Germline V gene sequence: CDR1 MNHEY, CDR2 SVGEGT. Here the CDR3 DNA reads TGTGCCAGCAGTTACTCCCGTACCGGGCAAGAGACCCAGTACTTC. This translates into CASSYSRTGQETQYF.

This chain joins TRBV7-2 and TRBJ2-5; D not resolved. V shed 5 bases and J shed 2 bases, with 9 bases lying between them. In germline, CDR1 is SGHTA, CDR2 FQGNSA. The CDR3 extends over 13 amino acids. CDR3 coding DNA: TGTGCCAGCAGCCCCCACAGTCAAGAGACCCAGTACTTC. The encoded protein is CASSPHSQETQYF.

This clonotype was observed many times. This chain links TRBV6-2 or TRBV6-3 with TRBJ2-4, with 7 bases aligning to TRBD1. The CDR3 has 17 amino acids. Losses at the gene ends were 2 bases for V and 0 bases for J; bases not matched to a gene: 7. Germline CDR1 reads MNHEY; CDR2 reads SVGEGT. The CDR3 nucleotides are TGTGCCAGCAGTTACCTGACAGGGCCGCTAGCCAAAAACATTCAGTACTTC. Translation gives CASSYLTGPLAKNIQYF.

The rearrangement links TRBV19 to TRBJ1-2; a weak D match, TRBD1 (6 bases). Germline CDR1 and CDR2: LNHDA and SQIVND (reference sequence). The CDR3 is 14 amino acids. Trimming took 9 bases from V and 3 from J, leaving 17 bases between them. The chain's CDR3 is CASRGWTGDYGYTF. CDR3 sequence (DNA): TGTGCCAGCAGGGGCTGGACGGGAGACTATGGCTACACCTTC. The entire variable domain, with the rest obtained from reference TRBV19 and TRBJ1-2, is as follows: DGGITQSPKYLFRKEGQNVTLSCEQNLNHDAMYWYRQDPGQGLRLIYYSQIVNDFQKGDIAEGYSVSREKKESFPLTVTSAQKNPTAFYLCASRGWTGDYGYTFGSGTRLTVV.

At least ten counts were recorded for this clonotype. The chain recombines TRBV12-3 or TRBV12-4 with TRBJ2-5, with D perhaps matching TRBD2 (6 bases). The CDR3 loop spans 17 amino acids. Trimming stripped 3 bases from V and 2 bases from J, with 19 bases between. CDR3 loop: CASSFGGSVTKQETQYF. The CDR3 coding sequence is TGTGCCAGCAGTTTTGGAGGGTCGGTGACAAAGCAAGAGACCCAGTACTTC.